The following is a T cell receptor beta chain sequence with its context. The assay was immunoSEQ multiplex PCR, and TCRdb's table has in-frame clones only and misses some. This sample has about 420,000 clones, with around nine tenths found just once. Specified treatment: some 20 received Ad26.COV2.S at low or high dose, single or two shots; 5 received placebo; per-sample allocation not given. The samples were gathered on day 63 after the first injection of vaccine or placebo. The sample belongs to a study of Ad26.COV2.S vaccination and SARS-CoV-2 variants. Germline V CDR1 and CDR2: MDHEN, SYDVKM. The V gene lost 5 bases and the J gene lost 2 bases, with 16 bases spanning the gap. The CDR3 loop spans 15 amino acids.

The clonotype was recovered from a person between 18 and 60 years old who received the Ad26.COV2.S COVID-19 vaccine or a placebo. Sequenced here: peripheral blood, sampled in a trial of Ad26.COV2.S vaccine versus placebo. The chain recombines TRBV28 with TRBJ2-7; a possible D gene is TRBD1 (6 bases). DNA for the CDR3: TGTGCCAGCAGTCCCCGGGGCAGGGGAGCCTACGAGCAGTACTTC. This encodes CASSPRGRGAYEQYF.